The table lists the clone carrying this T cell receptor beta chain with many counts. What it recognizes is unknown. With V trimmed by 3 bases and J by 4 bases, 7 bases remained unmatched. The CDR3 contains 15 residues. In germline, CDR1 is DFQATT, CDR2 SNEGSKA (reference sequence). This entry is derived from a study of T cells in Graves' hyperthyroidism and ophthalmopathy. Study outcomes and limitations: The model's output predicted ophthalmopathy at a median of about 5.9 months prior to onset.

The study defined stable Graves' hyperthyroidism as no ophthalmopathy progression within 18 months. Diagnostic assessment was based on clinical symptoms, serum thyroxine and TRAb, thyroid ultrasound and orbital computed tomography. RNA transcripts were the template for amplifying TCR beta CDR3 regions. TCR CDR3 regions were first amplified by RT-PCR with HTBI primers. TCRdb reanalysed the multiplex PCR reads using MiXCR and keeps one entry per CDR3 protein. This sample carries under 650,000 distinct CDR3 sequences, roughly 15% of them seen once, and the ten largest clones take around 4%. The sequencing sample was made of blood. This clonotype was sampled from a woman aged 25 to 39 with Graves' hyperthyroidism. V gene TRBV20-1 combines with J gene TRBJ2-1; 9 bases fit TRBD2. In DNA, the CDR3 is TGCAGTGCTAGTGATAGCGGGAGTTGGTACAATGAGCAGTTCTTC. This sequence encodes CSASDSGSWYNEQFF.